The rows below give T cell receptor beta chains drawn from one sample of a study of OX40 agonist ivuxolimab in advanced cancers. Measured with immunoSEQ multiplex PCR; TCRdb has only the in-frame clones, and not every one. The sample carries over 100,000 clones, roughly nine tenths recorded once. The source material was CD4+ or CD8+ T cells sorted from blood, sampled in a trial of the OX40 agonist ivuxolimab. These receptors all stem from an adult with an advanced solid tumor such as melanoma, head and neck, liver or kidney cancer. Each CDR3 is given with its conserved first and last residue. D genes are given only for firm matches. Expanded clones are given a class, and other clones once, few, many or no size at all.

size	D	J	V	CDR3	DNA
-	-	TRBJ1-1	TRBV27	CASSFLTGHVTEAFF	TGTGCCAGCAGTTTTTTAACCGGCCACGTTACTGAAGCTTTCTTT
-	-	TRBJ1-2	TRBV5-4	CASSRARGDGYTF	TGTGCCAGCAGCCGGGCCCGGGGCGATGGCTACACCTTC
-	TRBD1	TRBJ1-2	TRBV27	CASRGTAANYGYTF	TGTGCCAGCAGAGGGACAGCTGCTAACTATGGCTACACCTTC
few	-	TRBJ1-1	TRBV7-9	CASSSPGGTEAFF	TGTGCCAGCAGCTCTCCGGGGGGCACTGAAGCTTTCTTT
-	-	TRBJ2-2	TRBV19	CASSIQGKGTGELFF	TGTGCCAGTAGTATCCAGGGAAAGGGCACCGGGGAGCTGTTTTTT
-	TRBD1	TRBJ2-2	TRBV19	CASSLQGYTGELFF	TGTGCCAGTAGTTTACAGGGGTACACCGGGGAGCTGTTTTTT
once	-	TRBJ1-5	TRBV7-3	CASSPDGSNQPQHF	TGTGCCAGCAGCCCCGACGGGAGCAATCAGCCCCAGCATTTT
-	-	TRBJ1-5	TRBV5-1	CASSLVFDSNQPQHF	TGCGCCAGCAGCTTGGTATTTGATAGCAATCAGCCCCAGCATTTT
-	TRBD1	TRBJ1-2	TRBV2	CASSDSWRTGGYYGYTF	TGTGCCAGCAGTGATTCCTGGAGAACAGGGGGCTACTATGGCTACACCTTC
-	TRBD1	TRBJ2-6	TRBV28	CASNPTPGTGEPGANVLTF	TGTGCCAGCAACCCCACCCCCGGGACAGGGGAGCCTGGGGCCAACGTCCTGACTTTC
-	-	TRBJ1-3	TRBV15	CATSSWDGRSGNTIYF	TGTGCCACCAGCAGCTGGGACGGCCGATCTGGAAACACCATATATTTT
once	-	TRBJ1-2	TRBV28	CASSKNKGVGTF	TGTGCCAGCAGTAAAAACAAGGGTGTGGGCACCTTC
-	-	TRBJ1-4	TRBV5-1	CASSQNTPATNEKLFF	TGCGCCAGCAGTCAAAATACTCCCGCAACTAATGAAAAACTGTTTTTT
-	TRBD1	TRBJ2-7	TRBV27	CASSPTYDGQGGEQYF	TGTGCCAGCAGTCCTACCTACGACGGACAGGGCGGCGAGCAGTACTTC
few	TRBD2	TRBJ2-5	TRBV5-1	CASSRVAGAAGETQYF	TGCGCCAGCAGCAGGGTAGCGGGAGCCGCCGGGGAGACCCAGTACTTC
-	-	TRBJ2-3	TRBV28	CASSLSSRVTDTQYF	TGTGCCAGCAGTTTATCGAGCCGGGTCACAGATACGCAGTATTTT
-	TRBD1	TRBJ1-2	TRBV15	CATSRGGLQGLLNYGYTF	TGTGCCACCAGCAGAGGGGGGCTACAGGGGCTGTTAAACTATGGCTACACCTTC
-	-	TRBJ2-1	TRBV7-2	CASSLQVVSYNEQFF	TGTGCCAGCAGCTTACAGGTAGTCTCCTACAATGAGCAGTTCTTC
-	-	TRBJ1-2	TRBV5-1	CASSLVARNYGYTF	TGCGCCAGCAGCTTGGTGGCCAGAAACTATGGCTACACCTTC
-	-	TRBJ1-2	TRBV4-1	CASSQEGRYTF	TGCGCCAGCAGCCAAGAGGGACGCTACACCTTC
-	TRBD2	TRBJ2-1	TRBV14	CASSQDLGEGRSEQFF	TGTGCCAGCAGCCAAGATCTCGGGGAGGGGCGAAGTGAGCAGTTCTTC
-	TRBD2	TRBJ2-1	TRBV27	CASSLWGGNEQFF	TGTGCCAGCAGTCTCTGGGGGGGCAATGAGCAGTTCTTC
-	-	TRBJ1-2	TRBV7-3	CASSLGPGNGYGYTF	TGTGCCAGCAGCTTAGGCCCCGGGAATGGATATGGCTACACCTTC
-	TRBD1	TRBJ1-5	TRBV6-1	CASTRQGDQPQHF	TGTGCCAGCACCAGGCAGGGGGATCAGCCCCAGCATTTT
-	TRBD2	TRBJ2-7	TRBV5-1	CASSLLGTSGNYEQYF	TGCGCCAGCAGCTTACTCGGGACTAGCGGGAACTACGAGCAGTACTTC
-	TRBD1	TRBJ1-2	TRBV28	CASSLLEVTGGSGYTF	TGTGCCAGCAGTTTATTAGAGGTGACAGGGGGCTCTGGCTACACCTTC
-	TRBD1	TRBJ1-5	TRBV15	CATRRDREIRPQHF	TGTGCCACCAGGCGGGACAGGGAAATTCGGCCCCAGCATTTT
-	TRBD1	TRBJ1-1	TRBV19	CASTLLPGQGNTEAFF	TGTGCCAGTACCCTACTGCCGGGACAGGGGAACACTGAAGCTTTCTTT
-	TRBD1	TRBJ1-5	TRBV5-6	CASSSSRGSPNQPQHF	TGTGCCAGCAGCTCGTCCAGGGGGAGCCCCAATCAGCCCCAGCATTTT
-	-	TRBJ1-3	TRBV28	CASNLGGSGNTIYF	TGTGCCAGCAACTTGGGGGGCTCTGGAAACACCATATATTTT
-	TRBD1	TRBJ2-2	TRBV9	CASSVVAGTGNTGELFF	TGTGCCAGCAGCGTAGTTGCCGGGACAGGGAACACCGGGGAGCTGTTTTTT
-	-	TRBJ1-4	TRBV6-5	CASRDSGEKLFF	TGTGCCAGCAGGGACAGTGGAGAAAAACTGTTTTTT
-	-	TRBJ1-4	TRBV7-8	CASSLNRAGNEKLFF	TGTGCCAGCAGCTTAAACCGCGCGGGGAATGAAAAACTGTTTTTT
-	-	TRBJ2-7	TRBV28	CASSTPTLSYEQYF	TGTGCCAGCAGTACCCCGACTCTCTCCTACGAGCAGTACTTC
-	TRBD2	TRBJ2-7	TRBV13	CASSSGTSGVYEQYF	TGTGCCAGCAGCTCGGGGACTAGCGGGGTCTACGAGCAGTACTTC
-	-	TRBJ1-4	TRBV7-9	CASSRTNWGAREKLFF	TGTGCCAGCAGCCGGACGAATTGGGGGGCGCGTGAAAAACTGTTTTTT
-	TRBD1	TRBJ1-1	TRBV18	CASSFIRDSEAFF	TGTGCCAGCTCATTCATCCGGGACAGTGAAGCTTTCTTT
-	TRBD1	TRBJ2-5	TRBV12-5	CASGTGQGKETQYF	TGTGCTAGTGGTACGGGACAGGGTAAAGAGACCCAGTACTTC
-	TRBD1	TRBJ1-4	TRBV23-1	CASSRPYRGWNEKLFF	TGCGCCAGCAGTCGCCCCTACAGGGGATGGAATGAAAAACTGTTTTTT
-	TRBD1	TRBJ2-1	TRBV7-8	CASSPWTGPGYNEQFF	TGTGCCAGCAGCCCCTGGACAGGCCCAGGTTACAATGAGCAGTTCTTC
-	-	TRBJ1-2	TRBV5-1	CASSLGSLYGYTF	TGCGCCAGCAGCTTGGGCAGCCTCTATGGCTACACCTTC
once	-	TRBJ1-4	TRBV6-6	CATTPQAGIDQKLFF	TGTGCCACCACACCTCAGGCAGGGATTGACCAAAAACTGTTTTTT
few	TRBD2	TRBJ2-1	TRBV11-2	CASSSRLANNEQFF	TGTGCCAGCAGCTCCAGACTAGCCAACAATGAGCAGTTCTTC
-	-	TRBJ1-1	TRBV28	CASIPSEGKIGGYTEAFF	TGTGCCAGCATCCCCTCGGAGGGGAAAATCGGTGGGTACACTGAAGCTTTCTTT
-	-	TRBJ1-5	TRBV5-1	CATHRVQPQHF	TGCGCCACCCACAGGGTCCAGCCCCAGCATTTT
-	-	TRBJ2-3	TRBV5-1	CASSLASQTSTDTQYF	TGCGCCAGCAGCTTGGCCTCGCAGACTAGCACAGATACGCAGTATTTT
-	-	TRBJ2-7	TRBV7-9	CASSLEARVSYEQYF	TGTGCCAGCAGCCTAGAGGCACGGGTATCCTACGAGCAGTACTTC
once	-	TRBJ2-3	TRBV11-2	CASSPTWRVMDTQYF	TGTGCCAGCAGCCCCACGTGGAGGGTCATGGATACGCAGTATTTT
-	-	TRBJ2-1	TRBV9	CASSVGASSYNEQFF	TGTGCCAGCAGCGTAGGGGCGAGCTCCTACAATGAGCAGTTCTTC
-	TRBD2	TRBJ2-7	TRBV29-1	CSGRLAGTYEQYF	TGCAGCGGAAGACTAGCGGGAACCTACGAGCAGTACTTC
-	-	TRBJ2-3	TRBV25-1	CASSDGGSGDTQYF	TGTGCCAGCAGTGACGGCGGTTCGGGAGATACGCAGTATTTT
once	TRBD1	TRBJ1-4	TRBV28	CASSFRQGRGPNEKLFF	TGTGCCAGCAGTTTCAGGCAGGGTAGGGGGCCTAATGAAAAACTGTTTTTT
-	-	TRBJ2-5	TRBV7-9	CASSISSGPQETQYF	TGTGCCAGCAGCATCAGTTCCGGGCCCCAAGAGACCCAGTACTTC
-	-	TRBJ2-3	TRBV2	CASSESRDTQYF	TGTGCCAGCAGTGAAAGTCGAGATACGCAGTATTTT
-	-	TRBJ1-1	TRBV7-2	CASSLDSLPFF	TGTGCCAGCAGCCTTGACAGTCTGCCTTTCTTT
-	-	TRBJ1-1	TRBV11-3	CASSLGGQNTEAFF	TGTGCCAGCAGCTTAGGCGGACAGAACACTGAAGCTTTCTTT
once	-	TRBJ2-7	TRBV5-1	CASSLDRNTYEQYF	TGCGCCAGCAGCTTGGACCGTAATACCTACGAGCAGTACTTC
-	-	TRBJ1-1	TRBV6-5	CASNYARLNTEAFF	TGTGCCAGCAACTACGCCCGCTTGAACACTGAAGCTTTCTTT
-	TRBD1	TRBJ1-5	TRBV5-1	CASSFGTGNNQPQHF	TGTGCCAGCAGCTTTGGGACAGGGAATAATCAGCCCCAGCATTTT